This T cell receptor (beta chain) is from a study of T cell responses to AZD1222 COVID-19 vaccine. Repertoires were generated with immunoSEQ multiplex PCR, while TCRdb's copy carries only in-frame clones and drops some. The table shows about 120,000 clones, with roughly 86% occurring only once. V lost 2 bases, J lost 4 bases, and 12 bases lay in between. Germline V CDR1 and CDR2: MNHEY, SVGAGI. The CDR3 runs to 16 residues. Second-dose schedules of about 4 or about 12 weeks were combined. This clone has just a few counts. The antigen remains unidentified. Regarding the study as a whole: Epitopes outside B.1.351 and B.1.1.7 mutated regions reportedly drew nearly half of spike TCRs. At baseline, seropositivity was found in only a handful of AZD1222 recipients. Sampling that yielded the repertoires occurred only after the peak T cell response.

Sequenced here: peripheral blood, sampled 28 days after the second AZD1222 dose. J is TRBJ1-6 and V is TRBV6-5; D gene unclear. The TCR originated in an adult who received the AZD1222 COVID-19 vaccine. This CDR3 is CASSYTRTAYNSPLHF. CDR3 in DNA: TGTGCCAGCAGTTACACCCGGACGGCATATAATTCACCCCTCCACTTT.